This is a list of T cell receptor beta chains from one sample in a study of blood T cell repertoires in COVID-19. Data came from immunoSEQ multiplex PCR; TCRdb stores just in-frame clones and leaves some out. The sample lists approximately 210,000 clones; 89% were seen once. Sequenced sample: PBMCs or T cells enriched from blood (not recorded which). All receptors derive from a woman aged 18-29 years who had recovered from COVID-19. CDR3s include the opening cysteine and the closing phenylalanine or tryptophan. Each record gives: V gene, clone size, D gene, J gene, CDR3 DNA, CDR3 protein. D genes are given only for firm matches. Rows may omit the clone size; those that give it use once, few, many or a size class.

v_gene: TRBV4-1
abundance: .
d_gene: .
j_gene: TRBJ2-2
CDR3nt: TGCGCCAGCAGCCACCCGTCGGGACAATACACCGGGGAGCTGTTTTTT
CDR3aa: CASSHPSGQYTGELFF

v_gene: TRBV6-2/TRBV6-3
abundance: .
d_gene: TRBD1
j_gene: TRBJ1-4
CDR3nt: TGTGCCAGCAGCCCCCTCGGACAGGGTTATGAAAAACTGTTTTTT
CDR3aa: CASSPLGQGYEKLFF

v_gene: TRBV28
abundance: .
d_gene: .
j_gene: TRBJ2-7
CDR3nt: TGTGCCAGCAGCCCTACCGGGACACATCAACACTACGAGCAGTACTTC
CDR3aa: CASSPTGTHQHYEQYF

v_gene: TRBV21-1
abundance: .
d_gene: .
j_gene: TRBJ2-3
CDR3nt: TGTGCCAGCAGGGTTATGGACAGGGGGTTCACAGATACGCAGTATTTT
CDR3aa: CASRVMDRGFTDTQYF

v_gene: TRBV27
abundance: .
d_gene: .
j_gene: TRBJ1-6
CDR3nt: TGTGCCAGCAGGACTTTGGGTTCACCCCTCCACTTT
CDR3aa: CASRTLGSPLHF

v_gene: TRBV28
abundance: once
d_gene: TRBD2
j_gene: TRBJ2-7
CDR3nt: TGTGCCAGCAGTTCCCACGGGGGGAGCTCCTACGAGCAGTACTTC
CDR3aa: CASSSHGGSSYEQYF

v_gene: TRBV5-4
abundance: .
d_gene: TRBD1
j_gene: TRBJ1-6
CDR3nt: TGTGCCAGCAGCCCGACCGGGACAGGGGATTCACCCCTCCACTTT
CDR3aa: CASSPTGTGDSPLHF

v_gene: TRBV19
abundance: .
d_gene: TRBD1
j_gene: TRBJ1-5
CDR3nt: TGTGCCAGTAGTATGGGAAGAAGACAGGGGTATAGCAATCAGCCCCAGCATTTT
CDR3aa: CASSMGRRQGYSNQPQHF

v_gene: TRBV10-3
abundance: .
d_gene: TRBD1
j_gene: TRBJ2-1
CDR3nt: TGTGCCATCAGTGAGTCCGACAGGGCATACGAGCAGTTCTTC
CDR3aa: CAISESDRAYEQFF

v_gene: TRBV28
abundance: few
d_gene: TRBD1
j_gene: TRBJ1-2
CDR3nt: TGTGCCAGCAGTTTACTCACGGCCACCGGGACAGGGGGCGCGCGGGGCTACACCTTC
CDR3aa: CASSLLTATGTGGARGYTF

v_gene: TRBV2
abundance: .
d_gene: .
j_gene: TRBJ1-5
CDR3nt: TGTGCCAGCAGAGTTCAGGCAGATCAGCCCCAGCATTTT
CDR3aa: CASRVQADQPQHF

v_gene: TRBV6-5
abundance: .
d_gene: TRBD1
j_gene: TRBJ1-4
CDR3nt: TGTGCCAGCAGTTCGTCCGGGACAGCCGAAAAACTGTTTTTT
CDR3aa: CASSSSGTAEKLFF

v_gene: TRBV7-3
abundance: .
d_gene: TRBD1
j_gene: TRBJ2-5
CDR3nt: TGTGCCAGCAGCGGAGGACAGGGAGAGACCCAGTACTTC
CDR3aa: CASSGGQGETQYF

v_gene: TRBV5-5
abundance: .
d_gene: TRBD1
j_gene: TRBJ2-4
CDR3nt: TGTGCCAGCAGCCCCAGGACAGGGATAAACATTCAGTACTTC
CDR3aa: CASSPRTGINIQYF

v_gene: TRBV28
abundance: .
d_gene: TRBD1
j_gene: TRBJ1-3
CDR3nt: TGTGCCAGCAGACAGGGGAGCTCTGGAAACACCATATATTTT
CDR3aa: CASRQGSSGNTIYF

v_gene: TRBV28
abundance: once
d_gene: TRBD1
j_gene: TRBJ1-4
CDR3nt: TGTGCCAGCGTAAAATCAGGGGGCGGCGGAGAAAAACTGTTTTTT
CDR3aa: CASVKSGGGGEKLFF

v_gene: TRBV1
abundance: few
d_gene: .
j_gene: TRBJ1-3
CDR3nt: TGCACCAGCAGCCGACGGGGTGGAAACACCATATATTTT
CDR3aa: CTSSRRGGNTIYF

v_gene: TRBV5-6
abundance: .
d_gene: .
j_gene: TRBJ2-7
CDR3nt: TGTGCCAGCAGCTTGGGGTACTCCGAGCAGTACTTC
CDR3aa: CASSLGYSEQYF

v_gene: TRBV5-1
abundance: .
d_gene: .
j_gene: TRBJ2-1
CDR3nt: TGCGCCAGCAGCCCGGACAGCCCGAAGTACAATGAGCAGTTCTTC
CDR3aa: CASSPDSPKYNEQFF

v_gene: TRBV19
abundance: once
d_gene: .
j_gene: TRBJ1-5
CDR3nt: TGTGCCAGTAGTACCAACCAGGAAAATCAGCCCCAGCATTTT
CDR3aa: CASSTNQENQPQHF

v_gene: TRBV4-2
abundance: .
d_gene: .
j_gene: TRBJ2-2
CDR3nt: TGTGCCAGCAGCCAAGAGGGGCTCACCGGGGAGCTGTTTTTT
CDR3aa: CASSQEGLTGELFF

v_gene: TRBV7-3
abundance: .
d_gene: .
j_gene: TRBJ1-1
CDR3nt: TGTGCCAGCAGCCCGGGGATGAACACTGAAGCTTTCTTT
CDR3aa: CASSPGMNTEAFF

v_gene: TRBV7-2
abundance: .
d_gene: .
j_gene: TRBJ1-2
CDR3nt: TGTGCCAGCAGCCCGAGGCGGGTTTTCGGGGGCTACACCTTC
CDR3aa: CASSPRRVFGGYTF

v_gene: TRBV2
abundance: .
d_gene: .
j_gene: TRBJ1-4
CDR3nt: TGTGCCAGCAGTAAAGACAGTGCAACTAATGAAAAACTGTTTTTT
CDR3aa: CASSKDSATNEKLFF

v_gene: TRBV14
abundance: .
d_gene: TRBD1
j_gene: TRBJ1-6
CDR3nt: TGTGCCAGCAGCCTGTGGACAGGCTCCTATAATTCACCCCTCCACTTT
CDR3aa: CASSLWTGSYNSPLHF

v_gene: TRBV5-1
abundance: .
d_gene: .
j_gene: TRBJ2-5
CDR3nt: TGCGCCAGCAGCCTATGGGCGGGAGAGACCCAGTACTTC
CDR3aa: CASSLWAGETQYF

v_gene: TRBV28
abundance: .
d_gene: .
j_gene: TRBJ2-7
CDR3nt: TGTGCCAGCAGTACGGTTGCTGGGACATTATACGAGCAGTACTTC
CDR3aa: CASSTVAGTLYEQYF

v_gene: TRBV13
abundance: .
d_gene: TRBD1
j_gene: TRBJ1-2
CDR3nt: TGTGCCAGCAGCCCCGGACAGGGGGTAATTCCCTACACCTTC
CDR3aa: CASSPGQGVIPYTF

v_gene: TRBV3-1/TRBV3-2
abundance: .
d_gene: .
j_gene: TRBJ2-5
CDR3nt: TGTGCCAGCAGCCAAAGGGGCATCCAAGAGACCCAGTACTTC
CDR3aa: CASSQRGIQETQYF

v_gene: TRBV7-2
abundance: .
d_gene: TRBD2
j_gene: TRBJ2-5
CDR3nt: TGTGCCAGCAGCTTCCACAGCGGGGGAGAGACCCAGTACTTC
CDR3aa: CASSFHSGGETQYF

v_gene: TRBV27
abundance: .
d_gene: .
j_gene: TRBJ2-3
CDR3nt: TGTGCCAGCAGTTTGGCGGGGTCCCGGTCAGATACGCAGTATTTT
CDR3aa: CASSLAGSRSDTQYF

v_gene: TRBV6-5
abundance: .
d_gene: .
j_gene: TRBJ1-4
CDR3nt: TGTGCCAGCAGTCGAGACCCAGGGATGACTGAAAAACTGTTTTTT
CDR3aa: CASSRDPGMTEKLFF

v_gene: TRBV29-1
abundance: .
d_gene: .
j_gene: TRBJ1-4
CDR3nt: TGCAGCGCGCTCACCGAGGGGGTACTCCAAGCAACTAATGAAAAACTGTTTTTT
CDR3aa: CSALTEGVLQATNEKLFF

v_gene: TRBV5-4
abundance: .
d_gene: .
j_gene: TRBJ1-3
CDR3nt: TGTGCCAGCAGCTTGGACAGGTACTCTGGAAACACCATATATTTT
CDR3aa: CASSLDRYSGNTIYF

v_gene: TRBV5-6
abundance: .
d_gene: .
j_gene: TRBJ1-5
CDR3nt: TGTGCCAGCAGCTCGACTAGACTAAGCGGCAATCAGCCCCAGCATTTT
CDR3aa: CASSSTRLSGNQPQHF

v_gene: TRBV10-3
abundance: once
d_gene: TRBD1
j_gene: TRBJ2-7
CDR3nt: TGTGCCATCAGTGCCGGGACAGGGGACTACGAGCAGTACTTC
CDR3aa: CAISAGTGDYEQYF

v_gene: TRBV27
abundance: .
d_gene: .
j_gene: TRBJ1-6
CDR3nt: TGTGCCAGCAGTTTAGCCGGGAGCTCCTATAATTCACCCCTCCACTTT
CDR3aa: CASSLAGSSYNSPLHF

v_gene: TRBV18
abundance: .
d_gene: TRBD2
j_gene: TRBJ2-7
CDR3nt: TGTGCCAGCTCACAGGGCCTAGCGGGGGTGTACGAGCAGTACTTC
CDR3aa: CASSQGLAGVYEQYF

v_gene: TRBV24-1
abundance: .
d_gene: .
j_gene: TRBJ1-5
CDR3nt: TGTGCCACCAGTGATTTAGGGGGCAATCAGCCCCAGCATTTT
CDR3aa: CATSDLGGNQPQHF

v_gene: TRBV28
abundance: .
d_gene: TRBD1
j_gene: TRBJ2-7
CDR3nt: TGTGCCAGCAGCTTTCGGACCGGGACAGCCTACGAGCAGTACTTC
CDR3aa: CASSFRTGTAYEQYF

v_gene: TRBV5-4
abundance: .
d_gene: .
j_gene: TRBJ2-1
CDR3nt: TGTGCCAGCAGCTTAGCGGCAGTCAGTTACAATGAGCAGTTCTTC
CDR3aa: CASSLAAVSYNEQFF

v_gene: TRBV6-5
abundance: .
d_gene: TRBD1
j_gene: TRBJ1-2
CDR3nt: TGTGCCAGCAGCTATGCCTGGACAGGGGGTGAGGGCTACACCTTC
CDR3aa: CASSYAWTGGEGYTF

v_gene: TRBV4-1
abundance: .
d_gene: TRBD1
j_gene: TRBJ1-2
CDR3nt: TGCGCCAGCAGCCCAGCGACAGGGGACTATGGCTACACCTTC
CDR3aa: CASSPATGDYGYTF

v_gene: TRBV13
abundance: .
d_gene: .
j_gene: TRBJ2-1
CDR3nt: TGTGCCAGCAGCTTAGGCCGGGTAGAGGGCTCCTACAATGAGCAGTTCTTC
CDR3aa: CASSLGRVEGSYNEQFF

v_gene: TRBV18
abundance: few
d_gene: .
j_gene: TRBJ1-6
CDR3nt: TGTGCCAGCTCACTCGGGGATTATAATTCACCCCTCCACTTT
CDR3aa: CASSLGDYNSPLHF

v_gene: TRBV11-2
abundance: .
d_gene: .
j_gene: TRBJ1-6
CDR3nt: TGTGCCAGCAGCCATTCGATCGATGCGGGGTGGCATAATTCACCCCTCCACTTT
CDR3aa: CASSHSIDAGWHNSPLHF

v_gene: TRBV2
abundance: .
d_gene: .
j_gene: TRBJ2-2
CDR3nt: TGTGCCAGCACCGCGACTACCCTCGATAACACCGGGGAGCTGTTTTTT
CDR3aa: CASTATTLDNTGELFF

v_gene: TRBV11-3
abundance: once
d_gene: TRBD2
j_gene: TRBJ2-2
CDR3nt: TGTGCCAGCAGCTTAGATCGGGGGGCCGGGGAGCTGTTTTTT
CDR3aa: CASSLDRGAGELFF

v_gene: TRBV14
abundance: .
d_gene: .
j_gene: TRBJ2-3
CDR3nt: TGTGCCAGCAGCCAAGCGCCTAGCCGAGGTACGCAGTATTTT
CDR3aa: CASSQAPSRGTQYF

v_gene: TRBV19
abundance: .
d_gene: .
j_gene: TRBJ2-1
CDR3nt: TGTGCCAGTAGTATGGGGAGCGACCAGTTCTTC
CDR3aa: CASSMGSDQFF

v_gene: TRBV25-1
abundance: .
d_gene: .
j_gene: TRBJ2-1
CDR3nt: TGTGCCAGCAGTGAAGAGAGGCGTAGTGAGCAGTTCTTC
CDR3aa: CASSEERRSEQFF

v_gene: TRBV6-5
abundance: few
d_gene: .
j_gene: TRBJ2-1
CDR3nt: TGTGCCAGCTCCCCGCAGGGGGGCGGCATCAATGAGCAGTTCTTC
CDR3aa: CASSPQGGGINEQFF

v_gene: TRBV10-1
abundance: once
d_gene: .
j_gene: TRBJ1-6
CDR3nt: TGCGCCAGCAGTGGCAGTGAAACGTCTTCCCTCCACTTT
CDR3aa: CASSGSETSSLHF